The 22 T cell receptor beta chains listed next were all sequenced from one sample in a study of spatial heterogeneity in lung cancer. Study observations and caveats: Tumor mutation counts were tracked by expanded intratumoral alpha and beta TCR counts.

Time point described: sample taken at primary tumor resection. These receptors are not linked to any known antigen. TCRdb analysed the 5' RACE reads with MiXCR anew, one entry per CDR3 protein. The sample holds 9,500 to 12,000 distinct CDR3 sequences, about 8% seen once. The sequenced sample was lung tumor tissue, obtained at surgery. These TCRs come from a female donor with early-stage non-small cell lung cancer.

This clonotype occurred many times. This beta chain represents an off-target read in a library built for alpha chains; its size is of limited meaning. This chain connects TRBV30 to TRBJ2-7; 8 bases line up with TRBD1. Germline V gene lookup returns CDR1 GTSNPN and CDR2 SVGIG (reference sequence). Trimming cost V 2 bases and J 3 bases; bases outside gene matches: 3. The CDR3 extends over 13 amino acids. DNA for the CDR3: TGTGCCTGGAGTCATGGACAGGGCTACGAGCAGTACTTC. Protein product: CAWSHGQGYEQYF.

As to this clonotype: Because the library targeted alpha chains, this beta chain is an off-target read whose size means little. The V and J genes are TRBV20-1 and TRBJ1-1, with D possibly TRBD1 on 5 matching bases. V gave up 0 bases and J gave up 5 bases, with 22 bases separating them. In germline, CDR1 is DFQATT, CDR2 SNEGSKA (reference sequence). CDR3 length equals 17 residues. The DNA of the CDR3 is TGCAGTGCTAGAGACCTAAAAAGACCCAGGGCAGAAACTGAAGCTTTCTTT. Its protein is CSARDLKRPRAETEAFF.

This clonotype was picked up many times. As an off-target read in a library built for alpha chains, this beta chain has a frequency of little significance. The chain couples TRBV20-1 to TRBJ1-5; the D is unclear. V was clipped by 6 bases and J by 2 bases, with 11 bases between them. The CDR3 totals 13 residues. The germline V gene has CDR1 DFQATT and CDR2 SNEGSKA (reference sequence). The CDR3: CSASGGGNQPQHF. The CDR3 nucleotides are TGCAGTGCCAGCGGTGGGGGCAATCAGCCCCAGCATTTT.

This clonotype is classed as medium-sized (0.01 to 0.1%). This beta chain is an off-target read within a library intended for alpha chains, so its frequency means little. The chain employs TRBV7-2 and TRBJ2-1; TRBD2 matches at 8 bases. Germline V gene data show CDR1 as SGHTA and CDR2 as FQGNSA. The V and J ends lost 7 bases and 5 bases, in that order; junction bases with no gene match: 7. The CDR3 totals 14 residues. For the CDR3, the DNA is TGTGCCAGCAACCCGGGACTAGGCCACAATGAGCAGTTCTTC. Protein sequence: CASNPGLGHNEQFF.

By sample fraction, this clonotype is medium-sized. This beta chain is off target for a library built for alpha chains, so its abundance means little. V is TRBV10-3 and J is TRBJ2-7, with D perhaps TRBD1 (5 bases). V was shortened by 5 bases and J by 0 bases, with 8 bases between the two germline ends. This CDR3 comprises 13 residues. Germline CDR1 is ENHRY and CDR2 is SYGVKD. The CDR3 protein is CAISTDTSYEQYF. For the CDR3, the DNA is TGTGCCATCAGTACGGACACCTCCTACGAGCAGTACTTC.

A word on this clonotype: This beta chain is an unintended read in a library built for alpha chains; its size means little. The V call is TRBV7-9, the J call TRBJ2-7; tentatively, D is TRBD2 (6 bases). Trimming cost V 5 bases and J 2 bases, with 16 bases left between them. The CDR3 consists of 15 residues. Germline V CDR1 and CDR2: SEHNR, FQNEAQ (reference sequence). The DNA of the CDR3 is TGTGCCAGCAGCCCGGGGAGCGGAGGGCCCTACGAGCAGTACTTC. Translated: CASSPGSGGPYEQYF.

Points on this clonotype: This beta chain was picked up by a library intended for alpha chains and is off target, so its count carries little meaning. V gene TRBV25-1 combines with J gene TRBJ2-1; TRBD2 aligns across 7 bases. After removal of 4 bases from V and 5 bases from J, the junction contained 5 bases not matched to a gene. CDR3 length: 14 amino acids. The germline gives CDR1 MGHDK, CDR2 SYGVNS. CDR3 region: CASSVASGNNEQFF. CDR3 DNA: TGTGCCAGCAGTGTGGCTAGCGGAAACAATGAGCAGTTCTTC. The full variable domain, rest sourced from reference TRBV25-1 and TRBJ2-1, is EADIYQTPRYLVIGTGKKITLECSQTMGHDKMYWYQQDPGMELHLIHYSYGVNSTEKGDLSSESTVSRIRTEHFPLTLESARPSHTSQYLCASSVASGNNEQFFGPGTRLTVL.

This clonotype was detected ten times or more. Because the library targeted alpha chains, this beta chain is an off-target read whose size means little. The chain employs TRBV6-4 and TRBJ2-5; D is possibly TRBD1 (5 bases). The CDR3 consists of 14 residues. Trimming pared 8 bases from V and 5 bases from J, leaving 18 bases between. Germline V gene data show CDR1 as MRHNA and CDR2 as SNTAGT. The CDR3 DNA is TGTGCCAGCTTGCCTCAGGGCCGAAGGGAGACCCAGTACTTC. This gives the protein CASLPQGRRETQYF.

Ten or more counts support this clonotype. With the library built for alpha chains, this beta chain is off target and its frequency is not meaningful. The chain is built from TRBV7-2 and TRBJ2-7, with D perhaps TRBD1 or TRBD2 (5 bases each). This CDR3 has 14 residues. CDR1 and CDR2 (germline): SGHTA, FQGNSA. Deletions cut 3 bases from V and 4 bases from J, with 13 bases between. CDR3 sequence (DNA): TGTGCCAGCAGCTTTGGGGACGGGCCTTACGAGCAGTACTTC. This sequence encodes CASSFGDGPYEQYF.

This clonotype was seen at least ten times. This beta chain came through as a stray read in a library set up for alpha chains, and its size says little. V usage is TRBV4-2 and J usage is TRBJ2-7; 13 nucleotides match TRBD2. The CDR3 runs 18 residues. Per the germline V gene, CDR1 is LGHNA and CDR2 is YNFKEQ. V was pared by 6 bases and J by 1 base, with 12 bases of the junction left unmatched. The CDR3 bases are TGTGCCAGCAGTCTGGCCGGGACTAGCGGGGTTAAATCCTACGAGCAGTACTTC. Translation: CASSLAGTSGVKSYEQYF.

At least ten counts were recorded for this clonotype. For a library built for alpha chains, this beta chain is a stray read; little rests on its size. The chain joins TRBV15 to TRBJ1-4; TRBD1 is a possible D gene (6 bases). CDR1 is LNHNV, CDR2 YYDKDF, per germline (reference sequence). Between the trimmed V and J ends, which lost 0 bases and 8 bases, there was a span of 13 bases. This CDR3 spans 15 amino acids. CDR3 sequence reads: CATSRDGGAQEKLFF. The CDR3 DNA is TGTGCCACCAGCAGAGATGGGGGGGCGCAAGAAAAACTGTTTTTT. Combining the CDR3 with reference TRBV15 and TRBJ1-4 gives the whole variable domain DAMVIQNPRYQVTQFGKPVTLSCSQTLNHNVMYWYQQKSSQAPKLLFHYYDKDFNNEADTPDNFQSRRPNTSFCFLDIRSPGLGDTAMYLCATSRDGGAQEKLFFGSGTQLSVL.

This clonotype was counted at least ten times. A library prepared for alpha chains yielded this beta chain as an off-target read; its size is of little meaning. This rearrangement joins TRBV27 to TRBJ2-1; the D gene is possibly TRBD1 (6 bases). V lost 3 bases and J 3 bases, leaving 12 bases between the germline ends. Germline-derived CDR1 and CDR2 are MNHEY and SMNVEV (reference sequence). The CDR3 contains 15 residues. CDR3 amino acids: CASSLDRSNYNEQFF. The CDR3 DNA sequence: TGTGCCAGCAGTTTGGACAGATCTAACTACAATGAGCAGTTCTTC.

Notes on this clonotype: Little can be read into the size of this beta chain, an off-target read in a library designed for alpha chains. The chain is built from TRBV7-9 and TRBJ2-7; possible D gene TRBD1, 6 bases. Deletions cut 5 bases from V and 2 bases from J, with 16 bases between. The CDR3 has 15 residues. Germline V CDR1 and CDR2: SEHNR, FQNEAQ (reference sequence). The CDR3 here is CASSHATGLTYEQYF. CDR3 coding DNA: TGTGCCAGCAGCCATGCGACAGGCCTTACCTACGAGCAGTACTTC.

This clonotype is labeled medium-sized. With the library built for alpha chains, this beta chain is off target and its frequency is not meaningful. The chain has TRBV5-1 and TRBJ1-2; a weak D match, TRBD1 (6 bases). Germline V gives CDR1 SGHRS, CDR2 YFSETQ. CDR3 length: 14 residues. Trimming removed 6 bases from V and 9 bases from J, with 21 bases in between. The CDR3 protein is CASTLYRGGSSYTF. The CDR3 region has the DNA TGCGCCAGCACTTTATATCGGGGGGGCAGCAGCTACACCTTC.

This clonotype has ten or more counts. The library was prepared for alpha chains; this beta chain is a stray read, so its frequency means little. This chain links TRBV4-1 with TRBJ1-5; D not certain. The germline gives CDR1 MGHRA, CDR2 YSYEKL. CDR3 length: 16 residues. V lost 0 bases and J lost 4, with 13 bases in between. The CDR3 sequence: CASSQDPGNHNQPQHF. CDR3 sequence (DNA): TGCGCCAGCAGCCAAGACCCGGGAAACCATAATCAGCCCCAGCATTTT.

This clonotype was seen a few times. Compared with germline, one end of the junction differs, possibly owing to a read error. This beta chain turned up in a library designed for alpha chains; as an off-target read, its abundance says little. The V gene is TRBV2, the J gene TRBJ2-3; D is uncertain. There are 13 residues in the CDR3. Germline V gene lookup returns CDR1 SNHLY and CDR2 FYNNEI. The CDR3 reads CASTEGITDTQYF. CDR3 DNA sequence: TGTGCCAGCACTGAAGGTATCACAGATACGCAGTATTTT.

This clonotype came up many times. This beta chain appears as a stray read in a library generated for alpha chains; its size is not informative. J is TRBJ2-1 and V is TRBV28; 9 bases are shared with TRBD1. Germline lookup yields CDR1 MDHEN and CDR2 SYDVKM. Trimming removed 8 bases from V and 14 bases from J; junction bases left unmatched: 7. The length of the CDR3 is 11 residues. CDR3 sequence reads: CASGGTGNKFF. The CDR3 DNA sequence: TGTGCCAGCGGGGGGACAGGGAATAAGTTCTTC.

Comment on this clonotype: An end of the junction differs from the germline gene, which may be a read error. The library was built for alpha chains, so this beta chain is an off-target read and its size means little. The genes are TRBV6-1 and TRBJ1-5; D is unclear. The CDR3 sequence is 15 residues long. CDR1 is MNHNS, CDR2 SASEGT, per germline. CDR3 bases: TGTGCCAGCAGCGGTAACTGGGAAGGGAATCAGCCCCAGCAATTT. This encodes CASSGNWEGNQPQQF.

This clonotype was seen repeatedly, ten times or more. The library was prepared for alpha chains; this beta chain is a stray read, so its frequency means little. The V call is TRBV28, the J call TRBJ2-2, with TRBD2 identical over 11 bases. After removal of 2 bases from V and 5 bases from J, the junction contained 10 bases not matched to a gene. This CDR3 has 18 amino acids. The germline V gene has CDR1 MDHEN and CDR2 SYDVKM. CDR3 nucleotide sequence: TGTGCCAGCAGTTTACGGCGGGATAGCGGGGGGGCAACCGGGGAGCTGTTTTTT. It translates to CASSLRRDSGGATGELFF.

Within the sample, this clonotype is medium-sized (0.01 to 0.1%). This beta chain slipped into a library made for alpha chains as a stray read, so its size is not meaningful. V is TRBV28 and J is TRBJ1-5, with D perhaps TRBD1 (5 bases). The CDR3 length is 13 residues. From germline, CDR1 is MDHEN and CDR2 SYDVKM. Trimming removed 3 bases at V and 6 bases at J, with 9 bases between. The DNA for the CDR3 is TGTGCCAGCAGTTTCCCCGGGGGTCAGCCCCAGCATTTT. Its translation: CASSFPGGQPQHF. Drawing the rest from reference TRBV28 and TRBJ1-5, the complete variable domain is DVKVTQSSRYLVKRTGEKVFLECVQDMDHENMFWYRQDPGLGLRLIYFSYDVKMKEKGDIPEGYSVSREKKERFSLILESASTNQTSMYLCASSFPGGQPQHFGDGTRLSIL.

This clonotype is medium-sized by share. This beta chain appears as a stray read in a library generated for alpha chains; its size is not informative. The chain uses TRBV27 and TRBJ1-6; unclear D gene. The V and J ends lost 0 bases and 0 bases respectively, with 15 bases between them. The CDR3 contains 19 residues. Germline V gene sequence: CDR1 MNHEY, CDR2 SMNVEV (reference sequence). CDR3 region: CASSLSSRLNPSYNSPLHF. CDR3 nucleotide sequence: TGTGCCAGCAGTTTATCGTCCCGGTTGAATCCCTCCTATAATTCACCCCTCCACTTT.

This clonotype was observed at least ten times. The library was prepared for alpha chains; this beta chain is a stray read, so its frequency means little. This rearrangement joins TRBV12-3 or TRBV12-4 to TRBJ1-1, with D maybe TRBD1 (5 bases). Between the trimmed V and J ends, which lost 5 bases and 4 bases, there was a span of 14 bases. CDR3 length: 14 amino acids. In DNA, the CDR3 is TGTGCCAGCAGTCTCTGGGGGGGGACCACTGAAGCTTTCTTT. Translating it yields CASSLWGGTTEAFF.